This TCR beta chain derives from a study of shared clonotypes between healthy human individuals. As concerns this clone: Antigen: not known.

Study conclusions and caveats: In having few donors, the study represented limited genetic and exposure-history diversity. A generally larger estimated richness was seen in naive subsets than in memory subsets.

Genomic DNA belonging to each subset was distributed in equal measure over several immunoSEQ plates. Per the original data handling: ImmunoSEQ junction-only sequences lacked quality scores, so their filtering differed. Profiled with immunoSEQ multiplex PCR; TCRdb holds only in-frame clones, not every one. For V, J and clone size, that table is used; D and trimming come from the DNA. Seen here are 2.3 million or so clones, 93% observed once, and the top ten hold 0.35% to 0.5%. This CDR3 is 18 amino acids long. Germline lookup yields CDR1 LNHNV and CDR2 YYDKDF (reference sequence). The germline V and J ends were trimmed by 0 bases and 0 bases, with 15 bases remaining between them.

The specimen was naive CD4+ T cells from PBMCs. Subset given: CD45RA+ positively selected. The chain has TRBV15 and TRBJ2-1, with D unresolved. This receptor was identified in a man in his late teens or twenties in good health. Some clones in this sample may be carry-over from other donors' samples. The CDR3 protein is CATSRDWIERGSYNEQFF. The CDR3 region has the DNA TGTGCCACCAGCAGAGATTGGATCGAGCGAGGCTCCTACAATGAGCAGTTCTTC.